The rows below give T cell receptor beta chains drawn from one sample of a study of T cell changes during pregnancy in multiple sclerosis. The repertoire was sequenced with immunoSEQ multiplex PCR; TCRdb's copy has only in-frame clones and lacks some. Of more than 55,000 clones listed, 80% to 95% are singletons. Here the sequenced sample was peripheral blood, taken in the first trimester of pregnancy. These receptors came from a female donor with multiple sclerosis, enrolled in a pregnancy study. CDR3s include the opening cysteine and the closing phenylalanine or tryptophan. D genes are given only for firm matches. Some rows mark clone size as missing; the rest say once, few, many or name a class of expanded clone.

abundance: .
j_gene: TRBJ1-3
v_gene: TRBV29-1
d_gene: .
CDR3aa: CSVWVQGTGNTIYF
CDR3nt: TGCAGCGTTTGGGTACAGGGTACTGGAAACACCATATATTTT

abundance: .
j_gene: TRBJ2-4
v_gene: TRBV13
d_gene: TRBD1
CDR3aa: CASSSGTDNIQYF
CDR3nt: TGTGCCAGCAGCTCAGGGACAGACAACATTCAGTACTTC

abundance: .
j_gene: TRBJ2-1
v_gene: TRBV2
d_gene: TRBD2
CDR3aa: CASRGLAGGSYNEWQFF
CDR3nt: TGTGCCAGCAGGGGACTAGCGGGGGGGAGTTACAATGAGTGGCAGTTCTTC

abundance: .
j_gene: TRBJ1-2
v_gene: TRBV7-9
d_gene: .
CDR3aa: CASSFIDYGYTF
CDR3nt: TGTGCCAGCAGCTTTATAGACTATGGCTACACCTTC

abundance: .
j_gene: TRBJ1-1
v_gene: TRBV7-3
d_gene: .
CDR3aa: CASSLISSAGPPSEAFF
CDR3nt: TGTGCCAGCAGCTTAATAAGTTCTGCAGGGCCCCCCTCTGAAGCTTTCTTT

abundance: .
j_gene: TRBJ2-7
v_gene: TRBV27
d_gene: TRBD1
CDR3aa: CASSQGDEQYF
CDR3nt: TGTGCCAGCAGTCAGGGGGACGAGCAGTACTTC

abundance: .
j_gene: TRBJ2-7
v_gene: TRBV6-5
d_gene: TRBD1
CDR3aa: CASSPGTGPGGEQYF
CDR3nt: TGTGCCAGCAGCCCCGGGACAGGGCCTGGAGGGGAGCAGTACTTC

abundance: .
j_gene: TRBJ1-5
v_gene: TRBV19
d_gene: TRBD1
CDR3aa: CATGTGDSNQPQHF
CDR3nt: TGTGCCACTGGGACAGGGGATAGCAATCAGCCCCAGCATTTT

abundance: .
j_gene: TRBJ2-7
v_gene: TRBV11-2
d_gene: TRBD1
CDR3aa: CASSLVLGQGIEQYF
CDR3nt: TGTGCCAGCAGCTTAGTTCTAGGACAGGGCATTGAGCAGTACTTC

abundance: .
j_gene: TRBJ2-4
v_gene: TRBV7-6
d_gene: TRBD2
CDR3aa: CASSSRTSGGPDIQYF
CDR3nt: TGTGCCAGCAGCTCCCGGACTAGCGGGGGCCCAGACATTCAGTACTTC

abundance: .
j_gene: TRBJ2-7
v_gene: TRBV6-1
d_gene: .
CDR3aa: CASSQQRGLSYEQYF
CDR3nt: TGTGCCAGCAGTCAACAAAGGGGCCTATCCTACGAGCAGTACTTC

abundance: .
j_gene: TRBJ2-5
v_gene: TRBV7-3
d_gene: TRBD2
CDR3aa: CASSSQLAGLETQYF
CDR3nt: TGTGCCAGCAGCTCCCAACTAGCGGGGTTAGAGACCCAGTACTTC

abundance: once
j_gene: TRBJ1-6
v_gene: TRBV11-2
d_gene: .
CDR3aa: CASSPRKVQGDWGNSPLHF
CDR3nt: TGTGCCAGCAGCCCTAGGAAGGTACAGGGAGATTGGGGTAATTCACCCCTCCACTTT

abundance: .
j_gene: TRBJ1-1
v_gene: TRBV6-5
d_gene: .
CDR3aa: CASTVPGQEEAFF
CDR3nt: TGTGCCAGCACCGTTCCTGGACAAGAAGAAGCTTTCTTT

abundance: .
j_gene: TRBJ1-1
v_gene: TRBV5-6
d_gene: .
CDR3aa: CASSLDARGAGEAFF
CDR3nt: TGTGCCAGCAGCTTGGACGCCAGGGGCGCCGGGGAAGCTTTCTTT

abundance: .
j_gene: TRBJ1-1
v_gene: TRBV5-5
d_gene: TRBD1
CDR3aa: CASSLRRTGDPEAFF
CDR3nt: TGTGCCAGCAGTCTGCGCCGCACAGGGGACCCTGAAGCTTTCTTT

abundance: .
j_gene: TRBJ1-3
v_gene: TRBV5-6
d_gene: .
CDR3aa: CASSFSSGNTIYF
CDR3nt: TGTGCCAGCAGCTTTAGCTCTGGAAACACCATATATTTT

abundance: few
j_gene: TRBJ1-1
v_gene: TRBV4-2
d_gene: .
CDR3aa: CASSLAGGGNTEAFF
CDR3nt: TGTGCCAGCAGCCTCGCGGGAGGGGGGAACACTGAAGCTTTCTTT

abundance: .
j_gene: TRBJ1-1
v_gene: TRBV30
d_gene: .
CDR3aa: CAWKLGGVYTEAFF
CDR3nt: TGTGCCTGGAAACTGGGGGGGGTGTACACTGAAGCTTTCTTT

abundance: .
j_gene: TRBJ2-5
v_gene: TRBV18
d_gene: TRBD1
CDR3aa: CASSSQGEETQYF
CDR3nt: TGTGCCAGCTCATCTCAGGGGGAAGAGACCCAGTACTTC

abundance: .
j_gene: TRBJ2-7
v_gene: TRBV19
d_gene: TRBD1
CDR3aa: CASNRDSSYEQYF
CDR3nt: TGTGCCAGTAACCGGGACAGCTCCTACGAGCAGTACTTC

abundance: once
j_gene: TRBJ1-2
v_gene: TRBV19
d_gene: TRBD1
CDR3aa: CASRPPGGQGALGYTF
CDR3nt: TGTGCCAGTCGCCCCCCCGGAGGACAGGGGGCGCTGGGCTACACCTTC

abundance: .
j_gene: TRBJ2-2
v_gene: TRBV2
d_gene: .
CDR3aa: CASSERGGDTGELFF
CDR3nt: TGTGCCAGCAGTGAAAGGGGGGGGGACACCGGGGAGCTGTTTTTT